This TCR beta chain is from a study of T cell repertoires in cytomegalovirus infection. As for the study in general: Newly reported HLA-C-restricted and thoroughly characterized HLA-B-restricted CMV epitopes were employed. Indications came from public TCR beta signatures; they pointed to CMV infection and to a matching HLA type.

In this sample, this clonotype turned up a few times. The antigen is unknown. Study observations and caveats: What dominated the ex vivo response were HLA-C-restricted CMV-specific TCR beta clonotypes. Summed public TCR beta family frequency identified CMV carriers bearing the relevant HLA.

TCRdb called the reads again in MiXCR, with one record for every CDR3 protein. The data show about 570,000 distinct CDR3 sequences, with around 40% seen just once and around 50% held by the top ten. Germline CDR1 and CDR2: SGHTA and FQGNSA. Trimming removed 5 bases from V and 2 bases from J; junction bases left unmatched: 4. The CDR3 runs 15 residues. The gene calls are TRBV7-2 and TRBJ2-3, with 10 bases aligning to TRBD2. The input for sequencing was cultured PBMCs, taken from culture after CMV antigen stimulation. This TCR was recovered from a human donor in good health (CMV status not recorded). Some clones in this sample may be carry-over from other donors' samples. The CDR3 spells CASSPTSGATDTQYF. CDR3 DNA sequence: TGTGCCAGCAGCCCAACTAGCGGGGCCACAGATACGCAGTATTTT.